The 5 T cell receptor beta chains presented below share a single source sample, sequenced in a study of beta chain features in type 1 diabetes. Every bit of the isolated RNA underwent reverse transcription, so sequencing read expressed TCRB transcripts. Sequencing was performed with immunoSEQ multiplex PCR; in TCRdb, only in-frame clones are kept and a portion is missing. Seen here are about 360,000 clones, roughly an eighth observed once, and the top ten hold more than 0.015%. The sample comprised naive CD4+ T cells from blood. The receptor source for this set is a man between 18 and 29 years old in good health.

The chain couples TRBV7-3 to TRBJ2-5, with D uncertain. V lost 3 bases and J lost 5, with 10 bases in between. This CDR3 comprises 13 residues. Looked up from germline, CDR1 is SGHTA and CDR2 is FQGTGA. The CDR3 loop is CASSLAARETQYF. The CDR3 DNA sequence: TGTGCCAGCAGCTTGGCCGCACGTGAGACCCAGTACTTC.

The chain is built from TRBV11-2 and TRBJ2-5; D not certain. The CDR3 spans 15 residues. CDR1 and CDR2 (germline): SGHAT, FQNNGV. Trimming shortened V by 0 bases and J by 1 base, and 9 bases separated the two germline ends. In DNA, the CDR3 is TGTGCCAGCAGCTTAGAACCAGGCTTCCAAGAGACCCAGTACTTC. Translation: CASSLEPGFQETQYF.

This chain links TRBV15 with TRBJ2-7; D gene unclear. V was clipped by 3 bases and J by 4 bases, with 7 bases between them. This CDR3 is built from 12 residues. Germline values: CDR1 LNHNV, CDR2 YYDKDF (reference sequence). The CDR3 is CATSSSGYEQYF. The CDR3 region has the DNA TGTGCCACCAGCAGCTCGGGTTACGAGCAGTACTTC.

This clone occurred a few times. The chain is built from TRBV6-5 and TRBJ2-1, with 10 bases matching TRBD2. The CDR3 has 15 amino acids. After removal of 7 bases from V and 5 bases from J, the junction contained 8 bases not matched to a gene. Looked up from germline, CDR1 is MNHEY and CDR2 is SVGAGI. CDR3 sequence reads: CASTRSGRSNNEQFF. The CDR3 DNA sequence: TGTGCCAGCACTCGTAGCGGGAGGTCCAACAATGAGCAGTTCTTC.

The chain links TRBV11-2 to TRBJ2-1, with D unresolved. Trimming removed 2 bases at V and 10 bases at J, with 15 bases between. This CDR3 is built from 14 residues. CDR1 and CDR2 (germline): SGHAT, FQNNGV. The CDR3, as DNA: TGTGCCAGCAGCTTACGCTATTTATTACCCGAGCAGTTCTTC. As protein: CASSLRYLLPEQFF.